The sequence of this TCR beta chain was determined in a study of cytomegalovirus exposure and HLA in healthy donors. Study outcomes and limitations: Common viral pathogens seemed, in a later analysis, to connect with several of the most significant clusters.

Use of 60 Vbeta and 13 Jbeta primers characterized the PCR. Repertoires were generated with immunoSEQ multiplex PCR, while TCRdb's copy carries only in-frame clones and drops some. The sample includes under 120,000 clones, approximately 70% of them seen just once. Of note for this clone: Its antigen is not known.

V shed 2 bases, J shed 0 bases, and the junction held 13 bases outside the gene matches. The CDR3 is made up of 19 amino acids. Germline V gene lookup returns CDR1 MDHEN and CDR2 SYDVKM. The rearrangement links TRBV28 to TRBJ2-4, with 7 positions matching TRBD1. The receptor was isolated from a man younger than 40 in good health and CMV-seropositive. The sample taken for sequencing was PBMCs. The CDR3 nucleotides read TGTGCCAGCAGTTTAAGCCCGAAGACAGGGAGTATAGCCAAAAACATTCAGTACTTC. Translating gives CASSLSPKTGSIAKNIQYF.